The clone carrying this T cell receptor (beta chain) has only a few counts. The data were obtained in a study of T cell repertoires in cytomegalovirus infection. Study-level background: Based on public TCR beta signatures, there were indications of CMV infection and of a matching HLA type.

CDR3 length equals 15 residues. The V gene end was trimmed by 5 bases and the J gene end by 8 bases; junction bases not matched to a gene: 12. Germline CDR1 is SGHTA and CDR2 is FQGNSA. TCRdb fed the reads into MiXCR, producing one record per CDR3 protein. Altogether 300,000 to 450,000 distinct CDR3 sequences are present, 15% to 20% being singletons, with the ten largest covering around 10%. The sequence came from a human donor in good health (CMV status not recorded). Some clones in this sample may be carry-over from other donors' samples. V and J are TRBV7-2 and TRBJ1-5; 7 positions match TRBD1. What was sequenced was PBMCs. This CDR3 reads CASSPTLRGREPQHF. The CDR3 region has the DNA TGTGCCAGCAGCCCAACCCTGAGGGGGCGTGAGCCCCAGCATTTT. Supplemented by reference TRBV7-2 and TRBJ1-5, the full variable domain reads GAGVSQSPSNKVTEKGKDVELRCDPISGHTALYWYRQSLGQGLEFLIYFQGNSAPDKSGLPSDRFSAERTGGSVSTLTIQRTQQEDSAVYLCASSPTLRGREPQHFGDGTRLSIL.